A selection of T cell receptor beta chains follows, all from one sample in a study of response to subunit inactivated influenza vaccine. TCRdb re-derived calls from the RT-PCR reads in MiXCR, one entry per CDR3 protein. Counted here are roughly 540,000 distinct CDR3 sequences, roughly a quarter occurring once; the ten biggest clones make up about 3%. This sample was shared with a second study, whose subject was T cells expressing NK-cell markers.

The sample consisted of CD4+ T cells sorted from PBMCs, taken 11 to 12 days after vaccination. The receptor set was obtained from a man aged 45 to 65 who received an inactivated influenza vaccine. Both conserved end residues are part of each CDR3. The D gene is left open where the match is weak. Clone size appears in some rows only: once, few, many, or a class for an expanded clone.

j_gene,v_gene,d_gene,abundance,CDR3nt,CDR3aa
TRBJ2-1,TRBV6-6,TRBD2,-,TGTGCCAGCTCGGGAGGGCGGGACAATGAGCAGTTCTTC,CASSGGRDNEQFF
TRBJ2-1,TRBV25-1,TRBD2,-,TGTGCCAGCACTGAGACCGGGACTATCTCCAACAATGAGCAGTTCTTC,CASTETGTISNNEQFF
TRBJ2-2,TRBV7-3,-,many,TGTGCCAGCAGCCTCCTCCGGAATACCGGGGAGCTGTTTTTT,CASSLLRNTGELFF
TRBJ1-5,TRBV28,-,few,TGTGCCAGCAGTTTATCGGCGGAGCCCCAGCATTTT,CASSLSAEPQHF
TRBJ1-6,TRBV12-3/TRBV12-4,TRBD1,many,TGTGCCAGCAGACCGGGACAGGGGTATTCACCCCTCCACTTT,CASRPGQGYSPLHF
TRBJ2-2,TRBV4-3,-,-,TGCGCCAGCAGTAAGGGACCTGGCGGCCCCGGGGAGCTGTTTTTT,CASSKGPGGPGELFF
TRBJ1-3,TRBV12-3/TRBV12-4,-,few,TGTGCCAGCAGTTTCTACTATGGAAACACCATATATTTT,CASSFYYGNTIYF
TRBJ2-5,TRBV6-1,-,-,TGTGCCAGCAGGGACAGAAACCAAGAGACCCAGTACTTC,CASRDRNQETQYF
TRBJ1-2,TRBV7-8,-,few,TGTGCCAGCAGCTTGGACAGCTACAACTATGGCTACACCTTC,CASSLDSYNYGYTF
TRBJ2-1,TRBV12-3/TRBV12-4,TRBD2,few,TGTGCCAGCACTTGGCGGGGGGGCAAAAATGAGCAGTTCTTC,CASTWRGGKNEQFF
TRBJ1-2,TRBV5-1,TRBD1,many,TGCGCCAGCAGCTTCGGGACAGGGGATGATACCACCTTC,CASSFGTGDDTTF
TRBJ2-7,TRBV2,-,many,TGTGCCAGCAGTGGTATAAGGGGGAGTCGCGAGCAGTACTTC,CASSGIRGSREQYF
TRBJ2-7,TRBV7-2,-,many,TGTGCCAGCAGTCCCGCGGCGGGGTACGAGCAGTACTTC,CASSPAAGYEQYF
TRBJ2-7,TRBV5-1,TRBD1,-,TGCGCCAGCAGCTCTGGCCTGGACAGGGCCTACGAGCAGTACTTC,CASSSGLDRAYEQYF
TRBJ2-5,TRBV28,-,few,TGTGCCAGCAGCCTGGACGGGATTTTGGGGGAGACCCAGTACTTC,CASSLDGILGETQYF
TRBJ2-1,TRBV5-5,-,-,TGTGCCAGCAGCTTTGTCTTTTTCGGTTCCAATGAGCAGTTCTTC,CASSFVFFGSNEQFF